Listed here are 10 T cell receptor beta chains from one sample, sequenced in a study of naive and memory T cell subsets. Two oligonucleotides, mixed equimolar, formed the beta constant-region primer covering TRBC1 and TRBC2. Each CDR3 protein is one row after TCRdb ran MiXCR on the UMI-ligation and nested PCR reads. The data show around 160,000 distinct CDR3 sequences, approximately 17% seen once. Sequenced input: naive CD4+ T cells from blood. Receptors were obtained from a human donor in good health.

CDR3 bases: TGCAGTAGTAGGCGGGGACAGCTGCCAGATACGCAGTATTTT. It codes for CSSRRGQLPDTQYF. The chain carries TRBV20-1 and TRBJ2-3, with D possibly TRBD1 on 7 matching bases. Germline CDR1 is DFQATT and CDR2 is SNEGSKA (reference sequence). The V end was cut by 8 bases, the J end by 4 bases, with 19 bases between. CDR3 size: 14 residues.

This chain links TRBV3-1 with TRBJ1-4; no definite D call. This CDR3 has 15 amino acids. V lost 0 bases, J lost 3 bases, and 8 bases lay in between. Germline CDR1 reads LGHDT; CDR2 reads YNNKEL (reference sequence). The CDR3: CASSQDGRSNEKLFF. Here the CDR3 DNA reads TGTGCCAGCAGCCAAGATGGCAGATCTAATGAAAAACTGTTTTTT.

The CDR3, as DNA: TGTGCCAGCAGCCCATCCCGTCGGACACAGGGGACTGAAGCTTTCTTT. It translates to CASSPSRRTQGTEAFF. The chain uses TRBV7-2 and TRBJ1-1, with TRBD1 matching 7 bases. The trim removed 5 bases at V and 5 bases at J, leaving 14 bases unmatched. This CDR3 has 16 amino acids. Germline CDR1 and CDR2: SGHTA and FQGNSA. The complete variable domain, with remaining parts taken from reference TRBV7-2 and TRBJ1-1, reads GAGVSQSPSNKVTEKGKDVELRCDPISGHTALYWYRQSLGQGLEFLIYFQGNSAPDKSGLPSDRFSAERTGGSVSTLTIQRTQQEDSAVYLCASSPSRRTQGTEAFFGQGTRLTVV.

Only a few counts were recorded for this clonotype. This CDR3 is CASSGGQAFWANVLTF. The DNA for the CDR3 is TGCGCCAGCAGTGGCGGACAGGCTTTCTGGGCCAACGTCCTGACTTTC. This chain links TRBV5-1 with TRBJ2-6, with 7 bases aligning to TRBD1. Trimming cost V 5 bases and J 5 bases; bases outside gene matches: 10. This CDR3 is built from 16 residues. The germline gives CDR1 SGHRS, CDR2 YFSETQ.

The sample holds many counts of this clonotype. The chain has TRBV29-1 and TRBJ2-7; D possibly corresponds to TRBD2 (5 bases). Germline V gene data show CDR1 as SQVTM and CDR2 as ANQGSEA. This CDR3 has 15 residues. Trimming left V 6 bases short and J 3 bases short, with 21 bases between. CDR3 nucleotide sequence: TGCAGCGTGAGAGGAAAGCGGAACACATTCTACGAGCAGTACTTC. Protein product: CSVRGKRNTFYEQYF.

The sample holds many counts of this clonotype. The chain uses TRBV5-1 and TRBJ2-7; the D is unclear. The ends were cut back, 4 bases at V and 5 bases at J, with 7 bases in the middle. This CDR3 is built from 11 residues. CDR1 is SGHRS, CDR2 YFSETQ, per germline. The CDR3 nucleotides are TGCGCCAGCAGCGCGAGTGACGAGCAGTACTTC. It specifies CASSASDEQYF.

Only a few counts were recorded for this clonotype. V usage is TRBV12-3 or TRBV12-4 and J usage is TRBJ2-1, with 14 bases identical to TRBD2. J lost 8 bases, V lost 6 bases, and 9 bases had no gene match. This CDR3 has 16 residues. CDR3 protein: CASSLGTSGRRDEQFF. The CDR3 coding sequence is TGTGCCAGCAGCCTCGGGACTAGCGGGAGAAGGGATGAGCAGTTCTTC.

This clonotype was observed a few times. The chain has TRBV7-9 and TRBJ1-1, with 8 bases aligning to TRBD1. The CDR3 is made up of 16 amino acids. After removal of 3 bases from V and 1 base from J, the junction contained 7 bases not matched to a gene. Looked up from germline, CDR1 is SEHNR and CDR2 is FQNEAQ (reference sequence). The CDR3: CASSFASTGANTEAFF. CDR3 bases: TGTGCCAGCAGCTTCGCTTCGACAGGGGCGAACACTGAAGCTTTCTTT.

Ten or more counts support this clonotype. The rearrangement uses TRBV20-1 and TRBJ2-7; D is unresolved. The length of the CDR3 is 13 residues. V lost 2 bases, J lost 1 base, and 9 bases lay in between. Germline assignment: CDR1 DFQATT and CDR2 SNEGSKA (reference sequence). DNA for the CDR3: TGCAGTGCTAGAAGCCCCGCTTCCTACGAGCAGTACTTC. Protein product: CSARSPASYEQYF.

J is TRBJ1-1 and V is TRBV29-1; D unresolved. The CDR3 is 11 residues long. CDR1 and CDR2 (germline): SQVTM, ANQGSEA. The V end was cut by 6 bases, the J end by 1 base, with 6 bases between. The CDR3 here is CSVQSNTEAFF. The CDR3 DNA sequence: TGCAGCGTCCAATCGAACACTGAAGCTTTCTTT.